This note documents a single T cell receptor beta chain sequence. In TCRdb, the 5' RACE reads were re-called with MiXCR into one record per CDR3 protein. The repertoire holds hundreds of thousands of distinct CDR3 sequences, with about 14% as singletons. Per germline, CDR1 SGHTA and CDR2 FQGNSA. The CDR3 covers 16 residues. Losses at the gene ends were 3 bases for V and 8 bases for J; bases not matched to a gene: 9. The source of the sample is a study of T cells after yellow fever vaccination. The clonotype comes from a man aged 30 to 39 who received the YFV17D yellow fever vaccine. The sequencing used PBMCs, collected on the day of the yellow fever booster vaccination. The genes are TRBV7-2 and TRBJ2-3; 12 bases fit TRBD1. The CDR3 region is CASSLPGQGAVGTQYF. In nucleotides, the CDR3 is TGTGCCAGCAGCTTGCCGGGACAGGGGGCTGTAGGTACGCAGTATTTT. The whole variable domain, remainder taken from reference TRBV7-2 and TRBJ2-3, is GAGVSQSPSNKVTEKGKDVELRCDPISGHTALYWYRQSLGQGLEFLIYFQGNSAPDKSGLPSDRFSAERTGGSVSTLTIQRTQQEDSAVYLCASSLPGQGAVGTQYFGPGTRLTVL.